This T cell receptor (beta chain) was recorded in a study of identical twins. Template switching supplied a universal primer site; unique molecular identifiers were carried on the cDNA. A single record per CDR3 protein comes from TCRdb applying MiXCR to the 5' RACE reads. This table holds hundreds of thousands of distinct CDR3 sequences, over 8.5% found once. In this sample, this clonotype turned up many times. These sequences were also reported in another study, on yellow fever vaccine responses in identical twins.

Sample: PBMCs. The receptor was isolated from a woman between 18 and 29 years old in good health.

CDR3 protein: CSASGWGRETQYF. For the CDR3, the DNA is TGCAGTGCTAGCGGCTGGGGTAGAGAGACCCAGTACTTC. The chain uses TRBV20-1 and TRBJ2-5, with D unresolved. V was cut by 3 bases and J by 4 bases, with 12 bases left in between. CDR1 DFQATT and CDR2 SNEGSKA come from the germline V gene (reference sequence). The CDR3 extends over 13 amino acids.